These T cell receptor beta chains were read from a single sample in a study of T cells expressing NK-cell markers. TCRdb re-called the 5' RACE reads; one entry per CDR3 protein, DNA not given. This specimen shows hundreds of thousands of distinct CDR3 sequences; the ten leading clones hold 3% to 4.5%. Sequenced sample: blood T cells: a sorted CD56 or NKG2C T cell subset, CD4+ or CD8+ T cells, or bulk PBMC T cells (not recorded which). The source of these receptors is a man younger than 30 in good health. Each CDR3 is given with its conserved first and last residue.

TRBV4-1	TRBJ2-1	14	CASSRGLAGNEQFF
TRBV29-1	TRBJ2-7	15	CSVEVLAAGPYEQYF
TRBV6-5	TRBJ1-2	14	CASSYPEWNYGYTF
TRBV29-1	TRBJ2-5	14	CSEGLAGALETQYF
TRBV7-2	TRBJ1-5	15	CASSLALGGRQPQHF
TRBV11-2	TRBJ2-3	16	CASSLQAGGQWDTQYF
TRBV7-2	TRBJ2-7	13	CASRRADPYEQYF
TRBV27	TRBJ1-1	14	CASRPWNINTEAFF
TRBV15	TRBJ2-2	14	CATMEAPGTGELFF
TRBV19	TRBJ2-5	13	CASTIAGVETQYF
TRBV7-6	TRBJ2-1	15	CASSLVLAGVNEQFF
TRBV29-1	TRBJ2-1	12	CSVVWEVNEQFF
TRBV19	TRBJ2-5	13	CASSILPGKTQYF
TRBV5-1	TRBJ2-5	14	CASSSNAGEKTQYF
TRBV6-1	TRBJ2-5	15	CASSSTTGVGETQYF
TRBV12-3/TRBV12-4	TRBJ2-3	16	CASSGTSGGSTDTQYF